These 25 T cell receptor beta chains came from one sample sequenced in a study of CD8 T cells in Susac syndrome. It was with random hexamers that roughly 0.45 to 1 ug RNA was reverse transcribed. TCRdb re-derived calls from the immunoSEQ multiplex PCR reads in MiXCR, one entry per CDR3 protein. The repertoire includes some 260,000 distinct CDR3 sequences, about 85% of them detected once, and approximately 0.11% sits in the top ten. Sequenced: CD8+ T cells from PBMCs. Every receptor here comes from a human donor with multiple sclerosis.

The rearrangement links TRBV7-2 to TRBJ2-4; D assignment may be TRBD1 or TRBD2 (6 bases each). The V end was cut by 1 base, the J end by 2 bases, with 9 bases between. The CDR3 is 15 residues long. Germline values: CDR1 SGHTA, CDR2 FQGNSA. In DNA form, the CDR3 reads TGTGCCAGCAGCTTAGAAGGGGGGCCCAAAAACATTCAGTACTTC. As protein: CASSLEGGPKNIQYF.

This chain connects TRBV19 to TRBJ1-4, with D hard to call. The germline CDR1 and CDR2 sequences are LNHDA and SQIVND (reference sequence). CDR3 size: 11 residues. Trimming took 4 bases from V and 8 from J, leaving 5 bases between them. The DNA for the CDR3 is TGTGCCAGTAGTAAGGAGGAAAAACTGTTTTTT. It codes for CASSKEEKLFF.

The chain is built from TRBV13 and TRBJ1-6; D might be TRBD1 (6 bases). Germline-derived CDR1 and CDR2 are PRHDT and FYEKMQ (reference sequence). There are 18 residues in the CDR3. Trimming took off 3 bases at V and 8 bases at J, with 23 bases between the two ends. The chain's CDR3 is CASSFPSEGGAGDSPLHF. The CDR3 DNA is TGTGCCAGCAGCTTCCCCTCAGAGGGGGGGGCAGGGGATTCACCCCTCCACTTT.

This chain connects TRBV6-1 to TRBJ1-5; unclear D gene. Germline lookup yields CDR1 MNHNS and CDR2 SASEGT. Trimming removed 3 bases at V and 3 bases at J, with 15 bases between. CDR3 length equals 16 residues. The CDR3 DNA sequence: TGTGCCAGCAGTGAGTACGCCCCAAGGAACAATCAGCCCCAGCATTTT. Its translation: CASSEYAPRNNQPQHF.

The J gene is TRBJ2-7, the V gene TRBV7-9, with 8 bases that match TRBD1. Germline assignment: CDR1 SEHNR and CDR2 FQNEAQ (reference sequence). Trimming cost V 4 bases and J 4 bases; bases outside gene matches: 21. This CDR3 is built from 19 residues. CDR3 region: CASSSQDGFKDRDGYEQYF. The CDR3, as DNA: TGTGCCAGCAGCTCGCAGGATGGTTTCAAGGACAGGGACGGGTACGAGCAGTACTTC.

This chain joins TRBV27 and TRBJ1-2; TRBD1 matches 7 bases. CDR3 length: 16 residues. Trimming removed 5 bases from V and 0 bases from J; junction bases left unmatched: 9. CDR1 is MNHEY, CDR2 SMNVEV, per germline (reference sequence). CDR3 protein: CASSPITGAPNYGYTF. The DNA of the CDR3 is TGTGCCAGCAGTCCAATAACAGGGGCCCCTAACTATGGCTACACCTTC.

CDR3 DNA: TGTGCCAGCAGTTTCAGTTTTCAAGAGACCCAGTACTTC. Translating gives CASSFSFQETQYF. The rearrangement links TRBV28 to TRBJ2-5; D call uncertain. The germline V and J ends were trimmed by 3 bases and 2 bases, with 7 bases remaining between them. CDR3 length: 13 amino acids. Germline-derived CDR1 and CDR2 are MDHEN and SYDVKM. The complete variable domain, with remaining parts taken from reference TRBV28 and TRBJ2-5, reads DVKVTQSSRYLVKRTGEKVFLECVQDMDHENMFWYRQDPGLGLRLIYFSYDVKMKEKGDIPEGYSVSREKKERFSLILESASTNQTSMYLCASSFSFQETQYFGPGTRLLVL.

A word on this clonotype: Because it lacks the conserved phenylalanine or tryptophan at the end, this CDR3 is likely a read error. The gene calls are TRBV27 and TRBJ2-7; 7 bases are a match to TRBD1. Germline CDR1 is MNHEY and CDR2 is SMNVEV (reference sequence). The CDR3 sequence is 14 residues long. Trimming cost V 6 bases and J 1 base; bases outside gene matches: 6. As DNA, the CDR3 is TGTGCCAGCAGCAGCAGGGGGAAGTCCTACGAGCAGTACCTC. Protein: CASSSRGKSYEQYL.

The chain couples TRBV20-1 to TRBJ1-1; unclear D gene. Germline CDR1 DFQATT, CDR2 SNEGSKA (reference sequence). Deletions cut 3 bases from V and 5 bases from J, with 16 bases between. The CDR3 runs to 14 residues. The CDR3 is CSASLSDGATEAFF. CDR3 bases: TGCAGTGCTAGTCTCTCGGACGGTGCGACTGAAGCTTTCTTT.

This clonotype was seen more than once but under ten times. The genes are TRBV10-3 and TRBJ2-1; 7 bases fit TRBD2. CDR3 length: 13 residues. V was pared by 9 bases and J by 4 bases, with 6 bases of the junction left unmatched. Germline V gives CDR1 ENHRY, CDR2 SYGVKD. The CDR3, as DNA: TGTGCCATTCGGGAGGACGAGTACAATGAGCAGTTCTTC. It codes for CAIREDEYNEQFF.

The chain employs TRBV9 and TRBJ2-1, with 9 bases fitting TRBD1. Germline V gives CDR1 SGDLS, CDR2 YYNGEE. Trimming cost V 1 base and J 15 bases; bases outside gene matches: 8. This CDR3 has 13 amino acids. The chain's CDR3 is CASSVRPGQGVFF. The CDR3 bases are TGTGCCAGCAGCGTACGTCCGGGACAGGGTGTGTTCTTC.

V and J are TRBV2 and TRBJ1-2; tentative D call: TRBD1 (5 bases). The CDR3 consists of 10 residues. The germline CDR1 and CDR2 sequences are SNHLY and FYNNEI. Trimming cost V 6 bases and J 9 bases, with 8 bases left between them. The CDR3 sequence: CASRGGSYTF. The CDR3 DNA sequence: TGTGCCAGCAGGGGGGGGAGCTACACCTTC.

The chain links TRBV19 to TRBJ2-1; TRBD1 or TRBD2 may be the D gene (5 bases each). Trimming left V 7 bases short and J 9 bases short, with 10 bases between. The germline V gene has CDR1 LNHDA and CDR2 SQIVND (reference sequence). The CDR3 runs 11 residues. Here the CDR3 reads CASISGLEQFF. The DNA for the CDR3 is TGTGCCAGTATCTCGGGGCTTGAGCAGTTCTTC.

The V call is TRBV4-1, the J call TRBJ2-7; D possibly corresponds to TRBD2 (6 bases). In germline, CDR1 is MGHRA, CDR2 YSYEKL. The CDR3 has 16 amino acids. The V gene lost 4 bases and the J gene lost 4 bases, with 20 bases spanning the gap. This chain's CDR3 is CASSRGEASETYEQYF. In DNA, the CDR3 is TGCGCCAGCAGCCGCGGTGAGGCTAGCGAAACTTACGAGCAGTACTTC.

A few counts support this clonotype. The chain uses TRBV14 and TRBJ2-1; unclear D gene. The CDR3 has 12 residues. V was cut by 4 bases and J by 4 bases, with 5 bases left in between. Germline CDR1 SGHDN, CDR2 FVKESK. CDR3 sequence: CASSRLYNEQFF. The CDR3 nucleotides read TGTGCCAGCAGCCGTTTATACAATGAGCAGTTCTTC. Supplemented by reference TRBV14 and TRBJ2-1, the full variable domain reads EAGVTQFPSHSVIEKGQTVTLRCDPISGHDNLYWYRRVMGKEIKFLLHFVKESKQDESGMPNNRFLAERTGGTYSTLKVQPAELEDSGVYFCASSRLYNEQFFGPGTRLTVL.

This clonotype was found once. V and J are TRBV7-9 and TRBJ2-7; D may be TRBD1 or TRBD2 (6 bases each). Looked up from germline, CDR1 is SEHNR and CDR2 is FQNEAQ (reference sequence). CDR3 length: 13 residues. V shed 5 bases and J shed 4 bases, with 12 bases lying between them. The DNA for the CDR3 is TGTGCCAGCAGCCACAGGGAGGAGTACGAGCAGTACTTC. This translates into CASSHREEYEQYF.

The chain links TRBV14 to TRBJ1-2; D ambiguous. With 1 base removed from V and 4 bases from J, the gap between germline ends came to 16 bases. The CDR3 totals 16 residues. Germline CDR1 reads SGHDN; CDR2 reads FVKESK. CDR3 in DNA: TGTGCCAGCAGCCAAGGAAAAAAAGGTCCCCTCTATGGCTACACCTTC. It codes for CASSQGKKGPLYGYTF.

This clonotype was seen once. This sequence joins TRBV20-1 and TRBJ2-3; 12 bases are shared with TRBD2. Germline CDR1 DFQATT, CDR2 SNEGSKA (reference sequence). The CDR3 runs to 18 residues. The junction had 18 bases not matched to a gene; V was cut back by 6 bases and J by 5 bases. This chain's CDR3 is CSATETSGSPSMRDTQYF. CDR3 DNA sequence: TGCAGTGCAACCGAGACTAGCGGGAGTCCCTCCATGCGAGATACGCAGTATTTT.

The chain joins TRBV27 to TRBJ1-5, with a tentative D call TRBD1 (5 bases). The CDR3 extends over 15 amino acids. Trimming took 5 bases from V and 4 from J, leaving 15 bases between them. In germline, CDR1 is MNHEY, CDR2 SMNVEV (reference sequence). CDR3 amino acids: CASSATGRINQPQHF. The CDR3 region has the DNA TGTGCCAGCAGTGCAACGGGACGGATTAATCAGCCCCAGCATTTT.

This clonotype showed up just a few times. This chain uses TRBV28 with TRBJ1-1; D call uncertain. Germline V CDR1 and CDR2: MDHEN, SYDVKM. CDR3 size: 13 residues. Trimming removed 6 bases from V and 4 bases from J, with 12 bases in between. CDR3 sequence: CASSLTQGTEAFF. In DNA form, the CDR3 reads TGTGCCAGCAGCCTCACACAAGGCACTGAAGCTTTCTTT.

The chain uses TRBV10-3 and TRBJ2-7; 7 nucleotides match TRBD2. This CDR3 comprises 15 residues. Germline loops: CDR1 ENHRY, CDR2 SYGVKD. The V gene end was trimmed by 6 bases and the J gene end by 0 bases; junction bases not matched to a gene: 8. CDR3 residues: CAIRTSSPLSYEQYF. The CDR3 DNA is TGTGCCATCAGGACTAGCTCTCCTCTCTCCTACGAGCAGTACTTC.

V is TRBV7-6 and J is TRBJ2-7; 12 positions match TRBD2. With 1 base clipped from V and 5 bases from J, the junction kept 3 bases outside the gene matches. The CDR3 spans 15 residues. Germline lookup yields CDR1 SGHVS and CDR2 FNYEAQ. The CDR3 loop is CASSLVSSGRDEQYF. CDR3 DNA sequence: TGTGCCAGCAGCTTAGTCTCTAGCGGGAGGGACGAGCAGTACTTC.

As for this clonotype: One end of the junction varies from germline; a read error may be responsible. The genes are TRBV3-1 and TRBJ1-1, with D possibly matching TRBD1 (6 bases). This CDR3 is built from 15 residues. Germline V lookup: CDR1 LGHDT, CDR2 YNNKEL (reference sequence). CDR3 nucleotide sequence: TGTGCCAGCAGCCAAGCGCTGGGGCGGGACACTGAAGTTTTCTTT. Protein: CASSQALGRDTEVFF.

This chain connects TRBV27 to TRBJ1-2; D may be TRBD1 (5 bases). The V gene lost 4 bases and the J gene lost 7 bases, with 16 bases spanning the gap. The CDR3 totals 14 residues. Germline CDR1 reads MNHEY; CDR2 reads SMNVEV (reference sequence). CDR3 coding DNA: TGTGCCAGCAGTTCAGGACACCCTGGGTCTGGCTACACCTTC. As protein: CASSSGHPGSGYTF.

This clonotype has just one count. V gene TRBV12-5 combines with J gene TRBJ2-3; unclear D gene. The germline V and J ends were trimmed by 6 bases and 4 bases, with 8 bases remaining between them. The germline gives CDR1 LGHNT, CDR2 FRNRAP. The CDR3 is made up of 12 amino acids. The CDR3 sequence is CASGPGADTQYF. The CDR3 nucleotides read TGTGCTAGTGGCCCAGGTGCAGATACGCAGTATTTT.